The 31 T cell receptor beta chains given below trace back to one sample, sequenced in a study of PD-L1 blockade in urothelial cancer (dated by TCRdb to the late 2010s). Library generation was performed with the immunoSEQ multiplex PCR assay. TCRdb re-hosts the immuneACCESS table, in-frame sequences only. Its copies lack some clones; in the studies checked, an unresolved V gene accounts for under half of them, and the cause for the rest is not known. The sample table contains around 38,000 clones; only one count was recorded for around nine tenths of them. The ten top clones hold roughly a quarter of the sample. In the paper's terms, the time point label means: peripheral blood 6 weeks after treatment start. Sequences were derived from PBMCs, sampled around atezolizumab (anti-PD-L1) treatment. The origin of the receptors is a man in his fifties or sixties with urothelial cancer.

The chain links TRBV19 to TRBJ2-2, with D hard to call. Germline V gives CDR1 LNHDA, CDR2 SQIVND (reference sequence). Trimming shortened V by 6 bases and J by 7 bases, and 15 bases separated the two germline ends. CDR3 length: 14 amino acids. The CDR3 nucleotides are TGTGCCAGTAGGAGTTATACAGCCGGCGGGGAGCTGTTTTTT. Translation: CASRSYTAGGELFF.

The J gene is TRBJ2-3, the V gene TRBV29-1; D is possibly TRBD2 (7 bases). The CDR3 length is 15 residues. V gave up 6 bases and J gave up 5 bases, with 21 bases separating them. The germline V gene has CDR1 SQVTM and CDR2 ANQGSEA. The CDR3 nucleotides read TGCAGCGTCAAGGGGGGAGGGCCAGGCGAAGATACGCAGTATTTT. Translating it yields CSVKGGGPGEDTQYF.

The V and J genes are TRBV7-9 and TRBJ2-7; 9 nucleotides align to TRBD1. From germline, CDR1 is SEHNR and CDR2 FQNEAQ (reference sequence). J was trimmed by 4 bases and V by 3 bases; bases with no gene match: 7. This CDR3 is built from 15 residues. The CDR3 nucleotides read TGTGCCAGCAGCTTGAAGGGACAGGGCGGGTACGAGCAGTACTTC. Translation gives CASSLKGQGGYEQYF.

The V call is TRBV7-9, the J call TRBJ2-5; TRBD2 matches at 9 bases. The junction had 12 bases not matched to a gene; V was cut back by 0 bases and J by 1 base. The CDR3 spans 19 residues. Looked up from germline, CDR1 is SEHNR and CDR2 is FQNEAQ (reference sequence). The CDR3 region is CASSLAVPSGIGFQETQYF. CDR3 in DNA: TGTGCCAGCAGCTTAGCCGTCCCTAGCGGGATAGGATTCCAAGAGACCCAGTACTTC. The whole variable domain, remainder taken from reference TRBV7-9 and TRBJ2-5, is DTGVSQNPRHKITKRGQNVTFRCDPISEHNRLYWYRQTLGQGPEFLTYFQNEAQLEKSRLLSDRFSAERPKGSFSTLEIQRTEQGDSAMYLCASSLAVPSGIGFQETQYFGPGTRLLVL.

The J gene is TRBJ2-1, the V gene TRBV5-1; D gene unclear. V was clipped by 0 bases and J by 8 bases, with 9 bases between them. The CDR3 has 13 amino acids. Germline values: CDR1 SGHRS, CDR2 YFSETQ. The CDR3 bases are TGCGCCAGCAGCTTGGACTTCCACGATGAGCAGTTCTTC. Translated, it gives CASSLDFHDEQFF.

V is TRBV15 and J is TRBJ1-2; 7 bases fit TRBD1. From germline, CDR1 is LNHNV and CDR2 YYDKDF (reference sequence). The junction had 8 bases not matched to a gene; V was cut back by 5 bases and J by 2 bases. The CDR3 length is 15 residues. In DNA form, the CDR3 reads TGTGCCACCAGCGGAAACTGGGACAGAAACTATGGCTACACCTTC. Residues: CATSGNWDRNYGYTF.

The chain recombines TRBV9 with TRBJ2-2; D possibly corresponds to TRBD1 (5 bases). Per germline, CDR1 SGDLS and CDR2 YYNGEE. There are 15 residues in the CDR3. V gave up 0 bases and J gave up 1 base, with 7 bases separating them. Here the CDR3 reads CASSVEQVNTGELFF. Here the CDR3 DNA reads TGTGCCAGCAGCGTAGAACAGGTGAACACCGGGGAGCTGTTTTTT.

The rearrangement uses TRBV14 and TRBJ2-2, with D tentatively TRBD1 (5 bases). V lost 10 bases, J lost 4 bases, and 19 bases lay in between. The CDR3 is 15 residues long. Per the germline V gene, CDR1 is SGHDN and CDR2 is FVKESK. CDR3 protein: CATGFLQGPTGELFF. DNA for the CDR3: TGTGCCACTGGGTTTTTGCAGGGTCCCACCGGGGAGCTGTTTTTT.

CDR3 bases: TGTGCCAGCGGGCCTCGAGGGAATGAGCAGTTCTTC. It yields the protein CASGPRGNEQFF. The gene calls are TRBV13 and TRBJ2-1, with D possibly being TRBD2 (5 bases). Germline lookup yields CDR1 PRHDT and CDR2 FYEKMQ (reference sequence). The CDR3 runs to 12 residues. Trimming pared 8 bases from V and 7 bases from J, leaving 12 bases between. The full variable domain, rest sourced from reference TRBV13 and TRBJ2-1, is AAGVIQSPRHLIKEKRETATLKCYPIPRHDTVYWYQQGPGQDPQFLISFYEKMQSDKGSIPDRFSAQQFSDYHSELNMSSLELGDSALYFCASGPRGNEQFFGPGTRLTVL.

This chain uses TRBV5-1 with TRBJ2-1, with TRBD2 matching over 7 bases. Unmatched junction bases numbered 4, after V lost 2 bases and J lost 8 bases. The CDR3 spans 13 residues. In germline, CDR1 is SGHRS, CDR2 YFSETQ. CDR3 loop: CASSFGLGDEQFF. In DNA form, the CDR3 reads TGCGCCAGCAGCTTCGGACTAGGCGATGAGCAGTTCTTC.

The sample holds one count of this clone. CDR3: CASSLRPRDRVYEQYF. Here the CDR3 DNA reads TGTGCCAGCAGTTTACGCCCCCGGGACAGGGTCTACGAGCAGTACTTC. J is TRBJ2-7 and V is TRBV27; TRBD1 matches at 9 bases. V lost 2 bases to trimming and J lost 3 bases; unmatched junction nucleotides: 8. The CDR3 is 16 residues long. CDR1 MNHEY and CDR2 SMNVEV come from the germline V gene (reference sequence).

This sequence joins TRBV9 and TRBJ1-5, with D unclear. The CDR3 length is 15 residues. V was trimmed by 0 bases and J by 0 bases, leaving 7 bases between them. Germline V gene sequence: CDR1 SGDLS, CDR2 YYNGEE. CDR3 nucleotide sequence: TGTGCCAGCAGCGTAGGGCCGTATAGCAATCAGCCCCAGCATTTT. Translated, it gives CASSVGPYSNQPQHF.

The chain is built from TRBV7-8 and TRBJ2-7; 10 bases fit TRBD2. CDR3 length: 18 residues. Trimming took 1 base from V and 3 from J; bases not matched to a gene: 12. Germline assignment: CDR1 SGHVS and CDR2 FQNEAQ. This CDR3 reads CASSLVSPISGGLYEQYF. Here the CDR3 DNA reads TGTGCCAGCAGCTTAGTTTCCCCCATTAGCGGGGGGCTCTACGAGCAGTACTTC.

The rearrangement uses TRBV6-6 and TRBJ1-2; 7 bases are shared with TRBD1. Germline values: CDR1 MNHNY, CDR2 SVGAGI (reference sequence). V was clipped by 5 bases and J by 1 base; unmatched bases: 4. This CDR3 region has 14 residues. CDR3 region: CASSKRQGNYGYTF. In DNA form, the CDR3 reads TGTGCCAGCAGTAAAAGACAGGGTAACTATGGCTACACCTTC.

The chain links TRBV6-5 to TRBJ2-1; D unclear. The CDR3 length is 14 residues. V gave up 0 bases and J gave up 7 bases, with 10 bases separating them. Germline V CDR1 and CDR2: MNHEY, SVGAGI. CDR3 loop: CASSYSTATNEQFF. The CDR3 bases are TGTGCCAGCAGTTACTCGACTGCAACAAATGAGCAGTTCTTC.

V is TRBV18 and J is TRBJ2-7; 9 nucleotides line up with TRBD1. This CDR3 region has 17 residues. The germline gives CDR1 KGHSH, CDR2 LQKENI. J lost 6 bases, V lost 3 bases, and 15 bases had no gene match. CDR3 coding DNA: TGTGCCAGCTCACCGCTCTTTTTTGGGACAGGGCTTTCCGAGCAGTACTTC. It yields the protein CASSPLFFGTGLSEQYF. The whole variable domain, filled in from reference TRBV18 and TRBJ2-7, reads NAGVMQNPRHLVRRRGQEARLRCSPMKGHSHVYWYRQLPEEGLKFMVYLQKENIIDESGMPKERFSAEFPKEGPSILRIQQVVRGDSAAYFCASSPLFFGTGLSEQYFGPGTRLTVT.

This rearrangement joins TRBV19 to TRBJ2-2; the match to TRBD1 covers 10 bases. Trimming cost V 3 bases and J 5 bases; bases outside gene matches: 12. Germline-derived CDR1 and CDR2 are LNHDA and SQIVND (reference sequence). CDR3 length equals 18 residues. Written as DNA, the CDR3 is TGTGCCAGTAGTATTCCGGGACAGGGGAGAGAGGGGACCGGGGAGCTGTTTTTT. Amino acid sequence: CASSIPGQGREGTGELFF.

With regard to this clone: One end of the junction varies from germline; a read error may be responsible. V is TRBV7-3 and J is TRBJ2-2; 7 positions agree with TRBD1. The CDR3 has 17 residues. Germline CDR1 and CDR2: SGHTA and FQGTGA. In nucleotides, the CDR3 is TGTGCCAGCAGCCTAACCCCGACAGGGACGAACACCGGGGAGCTGTTTTTT. Its translation: CASSLTPTGTNTGELFF.

This rearrangement joins TRBV27 to TRBJ1-6, with 8 bases aligning to TRBD1. Germline loops: CDR1 MNHEY, CDR2 SMNVEV (reference sequence). Trimming at V came to 5 bases and at J to 4 bases, leaving 4 bases not matched to a gene. The CDR3 length is 15 residues. The CDR3: CASSLTGAYNSPLHF. CDR3 DNA sequence: TGTGCCAGCAGTCTGACAGGGGCTTATAATTCACCCCTCCACTTT.

The gene calls are TRBV5-1 and TRBJ2-1; 13 bases align to TRBD2. V dropped 1 base and J dropped 2; count of bases not matched to a gene: 9. Germline V gene data show CDR1 as SGHRS and CDR2 as YFSETQ. The CDR3 spans 19 residues. The CDR3 is CASSLYGTSGILPYNEQFF. CDR3 bases: TGCGCCAGCAGCTTGTATGGGACTAGCGGGATTTTGCCCTACAATGAGCAGTTCTTC.

The rearrangement uses TRBV18 and TRBJ1-2; 9 nucleotides match TRBD1. Germline V gene data show CDR1 as KGHSH and CDR2 as LQKENI. The CDR3 loop spans 14 amino acids. The ends lost 2 bases at V and 4 bases at J; junction bases unmatched: 2. The DNA for the CDR3 is TGTGCCAGCTCACCAATGGACAGGGGCTATGGCTACACCTTC. Residues: CASSPMDRGYGYTF.

The rearrangement links TRBV5-4 to TRBJ2-7; D may be TRBD1 (5 bases). CDR1 and CDR2 (germline): SGHNT, YYREEE (reference sequence). This CDR3 is built from 12 residues. Trimming took 4 bases from V and 4 from J, leaving 9 bases between them. CDR3 sequence reads: CASSIDSYEQYF. Written as DNA, the CDR3 is TGTGCCAGCAGCATAGACAGTTACGAGCAGTACTTC.

The chain is built from TRBV18 and TRBJ1-2; tentative D call: TRBD1 (5 bases). CDR3 length equals 14 residues. V shed 0 bases and J shed 4 bases, with 9 bases lying between them. Germline CDR1 and CDR2: KGHSH and LQKENI. The CDR3 nucleotides are TGTGCCAGCTCACCACCGAGTGACAGCTATGGCTACACCTTC. Its protein product is CASSPPSDSYGYTF.

V gene TRBV30 combines with J gene TRBJ1-1, with D possibly being TRBD1 (5 bases). The CDR3 has 10 residues. Trimming removed 8 bases from V and 7 bases from J, with 11 bases in between. Germline CDR1 and CDR2: GTSNPN and SVGIG (reference sequence). The CDR3 is CALEGNEAFF. The CDR3 nucleotides are TGTGCCCTGGAGGGGAATGAAGCTTTCTTT.

The chain uses TRBV18 and TRBJ1-1; tentative D call: TRBD1 (6 bases). Looked up from germline, CDR1 is KGHSH and CDR2 is LQKENI. The germline V and J ends were trimmed by 2 bases and 3 bases, with 16 bases remaining between them. The CDR3 spans 16 residues. In DNA, the CDR3 is TGTGCCAGCTCACCAGCGGGGGGGGCAAGGGACACTGAAGCTTTCTTT. Translated: CASSPAGGARDTEAFF.

This chain links TRBV7-3 with TRBJ2-2; 7 bases map to TRBD1. V trimming: 5 bases; J trimming: 6 bases; junction bases outside the gene matches: 18. The CDR3 loop spans 18 amino acids. Germline CDR1 SGHTA, CDR2 FQGTGA. Here the CDR3 DNA reads TGTGCCAGCAGCAAAACCTCTACGGGACAGACCTCGTCCGGGGAGCTGTTTTTT. Protein: CASSKTSTGQTSSGELFF.

This clone is a singleton in its sample. This chain links TRBV11-2 with TRBJ1-1; 9 bases line up with TRBD1. The germline CDR1 and CDR2 sequences are SGHAT and FQNNGV. The CDR3 is 15 amino acids. Trimming cost V 3 bases and J 5 bases; bases outside gene matches: 7. In DNA form, the CDR3 reads TGTGCCAGCAGCTTGAACGCCGGGACAGGGACTGAAGCTTTCTTT. Translating gives CASSLNAGTGTEAFF.

This chain uses TRBV5-1 with TRBJ2-7, with D perhaps matching TRBD2 (6 bases). Germline lookup yields CDR1 SGHRS and CDR2 YFSETQ. V gave up 2 bases and J gave up 7 bases, with 16 bases separating them. The CDR3 is 14 amino acids. The DNA of the CDR3 is TGCGCCAGCAGCTTTTCTAGCGCAAGTTTAGAGCAGTACTTC. It codes for CASSFSSASLEQYF.

This clone was detected only once. CDR3 sequence: CASSRSGGLNTEAFF. CDR3 nucleotide sequence: TGTGCCAGCAGCCGAAGTGGGGGCTTGAACACTGAAGCTTTCTTT. J is TRBJ1-1 and V is TRBV14, with D maybe TRBD1 (6 bases). This CDR3 has 15 residues. Germline V gives CDR1 SGHDN, CDR2 FVKESK. The V and J ends lost 4 bases and 0 bases respectively, with 12 bases between them.

The genes are TRBV19 and TRBJ2-4; D unclear. V was clipped by 6 bases and J by 7 bases, with 10 bases between them. CDR3 length: 12 amino acids. CDR1 LNHDA and CDR2 SQIVND come from the germline V gene (reference sequence). The chain's CDR3 is CASSQSRNIQYF. The CDR3 DNA follows: TGTGCCAGTAGCCAGTCTAGGAACATTCAGTACTTC.

This chain links TRBV28 with TRBJ1-3, with 8 bases identical to TRBD1. In germline, CDR1 is MDHEN, CDR2 SYDVKM. V shed 4 bases, J shed 3 bases, and the junction held 8 bases outside the gene matches. The CDR3 covers 16 residues. Here the CDR3 reads CASSSLGTGRGNTIYF. The CDR3 nucleotides read TGTGCCAGCAGTTCGTTAGGGACAGGACGTGGAAACACCATATATTTT.